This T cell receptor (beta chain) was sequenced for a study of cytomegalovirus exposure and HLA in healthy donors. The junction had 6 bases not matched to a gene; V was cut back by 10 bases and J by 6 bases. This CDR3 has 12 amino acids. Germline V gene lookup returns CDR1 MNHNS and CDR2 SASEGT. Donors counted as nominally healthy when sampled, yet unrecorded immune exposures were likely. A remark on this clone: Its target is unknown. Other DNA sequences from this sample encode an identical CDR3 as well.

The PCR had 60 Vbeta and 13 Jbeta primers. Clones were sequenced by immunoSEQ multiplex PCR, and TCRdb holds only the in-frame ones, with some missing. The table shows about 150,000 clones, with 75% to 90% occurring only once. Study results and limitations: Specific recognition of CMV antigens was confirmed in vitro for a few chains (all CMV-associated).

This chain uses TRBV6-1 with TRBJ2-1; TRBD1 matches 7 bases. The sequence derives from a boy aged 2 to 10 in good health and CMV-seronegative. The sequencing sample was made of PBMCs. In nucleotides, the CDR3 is TGTGCCACCTTTCGACAGGGCAATGAGCAGTTCTTC. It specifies CATFRQGNEQFF.